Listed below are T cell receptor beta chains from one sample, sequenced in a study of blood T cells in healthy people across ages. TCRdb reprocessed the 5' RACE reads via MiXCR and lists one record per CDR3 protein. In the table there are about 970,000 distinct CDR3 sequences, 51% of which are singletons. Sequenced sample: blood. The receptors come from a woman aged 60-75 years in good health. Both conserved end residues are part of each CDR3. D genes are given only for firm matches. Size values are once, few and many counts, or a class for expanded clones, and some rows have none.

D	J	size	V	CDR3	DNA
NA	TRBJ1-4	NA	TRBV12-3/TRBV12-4	CASSLADVLFF	TGTGCCAGCAGTTTGGCGGATGTACTGTTTTTT
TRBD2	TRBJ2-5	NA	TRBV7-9	CASSWTSGTETQYF	TGTGCCAGCAGTTGGACTAGCGGGACGGAGACCCAGTACTTC
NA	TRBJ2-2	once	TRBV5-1	CASSLEGELFF	TGCGCCAGCAGCTTGGAAGGGGAGCTGTTTTTT
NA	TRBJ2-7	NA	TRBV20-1	CSAEEDYEQYF	TGCAGTGCTGAGGAGGACTACGAGCAGTACTTC
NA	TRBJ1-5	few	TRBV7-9	CASSPQAGQPQHF	TGTGCCAGCAGCCCGCAAGCAGGGCAGCCCCAGCATTTT
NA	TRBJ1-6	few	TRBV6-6	CASSSNGADNSPLHF	TGTGCCAGCAGTTCGAACGGGGCGGATAATTCACCCCTCCACTTT
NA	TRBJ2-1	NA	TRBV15	CATSIDWGVEQFF	TGTGCCACCAGCATTGATTGGGGCGTGGAGCAGTTCTTC
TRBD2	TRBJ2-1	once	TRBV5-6	CASSLGLAEDNEQFF	TGTGCCAGCAGCTTGGGACTAGCGGAAGACAATGAGCAGTTCTTC
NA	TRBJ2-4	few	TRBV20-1	CSARMVEGNIQYF	TGCAGTGCCAGGATGGTGGAGGGAAACATTCAGTACTTC
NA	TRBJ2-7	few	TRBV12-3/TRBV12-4	CASSLGQLDEQYF	TGTGCCAGCAGTTTAGGACAGTTGGACGAGCAGTACTTC
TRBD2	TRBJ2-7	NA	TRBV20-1	CSAGSGRASYEQYF	TGCAGTGCTGGCAGCGGGAGGGCCTCTTACGAGCAGTACTTC
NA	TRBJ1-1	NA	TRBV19	CASRIAGTEAFF	TGTGCCAGTAGAATCGCGGGGACTGAAGCTTTCTTT
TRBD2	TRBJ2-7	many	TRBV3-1	CASSQEGGSLYEQYF	TGTGCCAGCAGCCAAGAAGGCGGGAGTCTCTACGAGCAGTACTTC
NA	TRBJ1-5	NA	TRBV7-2	CASSPQIEGDGQPQHF	TGTGCCAGCAGCCCCCAAATCGAAGGGGACGGGCAGCCCCAGCATTTT
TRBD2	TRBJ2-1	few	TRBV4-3	CASSREGLVTDEQFF	TGCGCCAGCAGCCGAGAGGGACTAGTTACGGATGAGCAGTTCTTC
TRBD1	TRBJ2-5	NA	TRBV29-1	CSAITGVETQYF	TGCAGCGCAATAACAGGGGTAGAGACCCAGTACTTC
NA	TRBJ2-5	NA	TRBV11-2	CASSLVPGIKTQYF	TGTGCCAGCAGCTTAGTACCCGGGATAAAGACCCAGTACTTC
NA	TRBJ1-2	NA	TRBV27	CASSLHHSVSIYGYTF	TGTGCCAGCAGTTTACATCACTCCGTTTCTATCTATGGCTACACCTTC
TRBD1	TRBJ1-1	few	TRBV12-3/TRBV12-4	CASSLAVTGVGAEAFF	TGTGCCAGTAGTTTGGCTGTGACAGGGGTAGGTGCTGAAGCTTTCTTT
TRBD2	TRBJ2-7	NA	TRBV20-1	CSARDPLAGESYNEQYF	TGCAGTGCTAGAGATCCCCTAGCGGGGGAATCCTACAATGAGCAGTACTTC
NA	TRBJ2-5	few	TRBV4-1	CASSQLAQETQYF	TGCGCCAGCAGCCAGCTAGCACAAGAGACCCAGTACTTC
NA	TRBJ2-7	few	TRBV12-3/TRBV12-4	CASSPNGLHGQNSYEQYF	TGTGCCAGCAGCCCCAATGGTCTGCATGGACAGAACTCCTACGAGCAGTACTTC
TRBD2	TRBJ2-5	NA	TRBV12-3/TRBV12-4	CASSLPLAGQGEQYF	TGTGCCAGCAGCCTCCCACTAGCGGGACAAGGAGAGCAGTACTTC
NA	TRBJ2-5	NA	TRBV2	CASKSEETQYF	TGTGCCAGCAAATCGGAAGAGACCCAGTACTTC
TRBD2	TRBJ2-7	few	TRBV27	CASSSSGRPLEQYF	TGTGCCAGCAGTTCTAGCGGGAGACCATTGGAGCAGTACTTC
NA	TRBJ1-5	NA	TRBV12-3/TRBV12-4	CASTYRHQPQHF	TGTGCCAGCACTTATCGCCATCAGCCCCAGCATTTT
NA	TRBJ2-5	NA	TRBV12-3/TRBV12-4	CASSVALKWETQYF	TGTGCCAGCAGTGTAGCGCTTAAGTGGGAGACCCAGTACTTC
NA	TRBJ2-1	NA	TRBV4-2	CASSPTGVQYNEQFF	TGTGCCAGCAGCCCAACGGGAGTACAGTACAATGAGCAGTTCTTC
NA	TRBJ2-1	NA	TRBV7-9	CASSLAARHNEQFF	TGTGCCAGCAGCTTAGCCGCCAGACACAATGAGCAGTTCTTC
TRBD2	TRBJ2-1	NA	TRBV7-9	CASSPRGLAGGAYNEQFF	TGTGCCAGCAGCCCTAGGGGGCTAGCGGGAGGTGCATACAATGAGCAGTTCTTC
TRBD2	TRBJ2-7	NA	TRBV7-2	CASSLVVGGSYEQYF	TGTGCCAGCAGCTTAGTGGTGGGAGGGTCCTACGAGCAGTACTTC
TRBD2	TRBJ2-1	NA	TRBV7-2	CASSLEGRGLAGGDEQFF	TGTGCCAGCAGCTTAGAGGGTAGGGGGCTAGCGGGAGGGGATGAGCAGTTCTTC
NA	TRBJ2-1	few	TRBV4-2	CASSQAEGEQFF	TGTGCCAGCAGCCAAGCAGAGGGTGAGCAGTTCTTC
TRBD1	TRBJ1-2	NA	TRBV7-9	CASSFLTGRLNYGYTF	TGTGCCAGCAGCTTCCTGACAGGGAGACTTAACTATGGCTACACCTTC
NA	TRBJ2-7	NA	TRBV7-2	CAGSPSGDYEQYF	TGTGCCGGCAGCCCCTCCGGGGACTACGAGCAGTACTTC
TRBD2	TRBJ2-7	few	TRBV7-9	CASSFFQTSGSSYEQYF	TGTGCCAGCAGCTTCTTTCAGACTAGCGGTAGCTCCTACGAGCAGTACTTC
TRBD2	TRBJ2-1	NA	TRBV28	CASSLSAGGAYNEQFF	TGTGCCAGCAGTTTATCGGCGGGAGGAGCCTACAATGAGCAGTTCTTC
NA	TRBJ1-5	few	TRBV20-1	CSAASGTGNQPQHF	TGCAGTGCAGCGTCAGGGACTGGAAATCAGCCCCAGCATTTT
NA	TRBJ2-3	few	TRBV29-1	CSVATGNRDTQYF	TGCAGCGTTGCGACGGGGAATCGGGATACGCAGTATTTT
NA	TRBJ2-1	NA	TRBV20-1	CSARSAPSYNEQFF	TGCAGTGCTAGGAGCGCCCCCTCCTACAATGAGCAGTTCTTC
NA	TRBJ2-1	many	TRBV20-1	CSAKIPSYNEQFF	TGCAGTGCTAAAATCCCCTCCTACAATGAGCAGTTCTTC
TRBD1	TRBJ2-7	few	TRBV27	CASSLYRTGINEQYF	TGTGCCAGCAGTTTATATCGGACAGGTATCAACGAGCAGTACTTC
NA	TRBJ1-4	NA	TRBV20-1	CSARGVRASSATNEKLFF	TGCAGTGCTAGAGGCGTTCGGGCCAGTAGCGCAACTAATGAAAAACTGTTTTTT
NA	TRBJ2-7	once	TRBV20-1	CSAQGRYEQYF	TGCAGTGCCCAGGGGAGATACGAGCAGTACTTC
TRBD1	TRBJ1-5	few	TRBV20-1	CSASNRGGNQPQHF	TGCAGTGCTAGTAACAGGGGGGGCAATCAGCCCCAGCATTTT
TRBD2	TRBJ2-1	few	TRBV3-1	CASSLAGGPHNEQFF	TGTGCCAGCAGCTTAGCGGGAGGGCCCCACAATGAGCAGTTCTTC
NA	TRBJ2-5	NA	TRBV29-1	CSVEDSPKETQYF	TGCAGCGTTGAAGATTCCCCGAAAGAGACCCAGTACTTC
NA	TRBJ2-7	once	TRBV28	CATTGYLDEQYF	TGTGCCACAACAGGGTACCTCGACGAGCAGTACTTC
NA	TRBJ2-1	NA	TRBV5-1	CASSPSGDPYNEQFF	TGCGCCAGCAGCCCCTCAGGGGATCCCTACAATGAGCAGTTCTTC
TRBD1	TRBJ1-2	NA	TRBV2	CASGRGTGGDYGYTF	TGTGCCAGCGGACGGGGGACAGGGGGCGACTATGGCTACACCTTC